This T cell receptor beta chain was sequenced in a study of cytotoxic CD8 clonotypes in ibrutinib-treated CLL. The wider study: Mean yields were around 240,000 productive templates and 94,082 productive rearrangements per sample. Study results and limitations: Under therapy, public clonotypes either contracted or stayed stable, and they were uncommon. Circulating CD8+ T-cell counts were tracked by baseline clonality, which exceeded that of age-matched healthy donors.

Looked up from germline, CDR1 is MGHRA and CDR2 is YSYEKL. The CDR3 extends over 17 amino acids. Trimming shortened V by 2 bases and J by 1 base, and 18 bases separated the two germline ends. To note about this clone: The antigen remains undetermined.

Target depth was 1 in 200,000 to 1 in 1 million T cells, about 10x per clonotype. The table came from immunoSEQ multiplex PCR; TCRdb's copy has only in-frame clones and leaves some out. Of some 200,000 clones listed, just under 80% are singletons. Sequencing used PBMCs, obtained after 12 months of ibrutinib treatment. The sequence derives from a human donor with chronic lymphocytic leukemia. The rearrangement joins TRBV4-1 to TRBJ2-7, with D hard to call. The CDR3 DNA sequence: TGCGCCAGCAGCCAACCTACGGGTGTAATCAGATCCTACGAGCAGTACTTC. Translating it yields CASSQPTGVIRSYEQYF.